These T cell receptor beta chains were read from a single sample in a study of T-cell reconstitution after alpha-beta-depleted transplantation in children. One entry per CDR3 protein, called by TCRdb with MiXCR from the PCR reads. The sample records about 460,000 distinct CDR3 sequences, approximately 12% being singletons. The source material was PBMCs from the stem cell graft donor, sampled from the stem cell graft. All receptors come from a human donor who donated a stem cell graft to a child with combined immunodeficiency. Each CDR3 is given with its conserved first and last residue. D genes are given only for firm matches. A clone size is listed for some rows: how often the clone was seen (once, few, many), or a class if it is expanded.

CDR3 DNA: TGTGCCAGCAGCCGCCTTGTACAGGGCCCCTACGAGCAGTACTTC
CDR3 protein: CASSRLVQGPYEQYF
J gene: TRBJ2-7
V gene: TRBV3-1
clone size: few
D gene: -

CDR3 DNA: TGCAGCGTTGAAGAAGTCCAGTCGGGCACGCAGTATTTT
CDR3 protein: CSVEEVQSGTQYF
J gene: TRBJ2-3
V gene: TRBV29-1
clone size: few
D gene: -

CDR3 DNA: TGTGCCAGCAGTACCGCACCCAATGAGCAGTTCTTC
CDR3 protein: CASSTAPNEQFF
J gene: TRBJ2-1
V gene: TRBV12-3/TRBV12-4
clone size: few
D gene: -

CDR3 DNA: TGTGCCAGCGTCCAGGGACCGAACACTGAAGCTTTCTTT
CDR3 protein: CASVQGPNTEAFF
J gene: TRBJ1-1
V gene: TRBV5-5
clone size: few
D gene: -

CDR3 DNA: TGTGCCAGCAGCATAGAACAGGGCGGGGAGCTGTTTTTT
CDR3 protein: CASSIEQGGELFF
J gene: TRBJ2-2
V gene: TRBV11-2
clone size: many
D gene: -

CDR3 DNA: TGTGCCAGCAGCCATATACTAGCGGGGATACACTACGAGCAGTACTTC
CDR3 protein: CASSHILAGIHYEQYF
J gene: TRBJ2-7
V gene: TRBV6-1
clone size: -
D gene: TRBD2

CDR3 DNA: TGTGCCAGCAGTTATTCCTACTTACACAGGTCTGGGAGGAATGAGCAGTTCTTC
CDR3 protein: CASSYSYLHRSGRNEQFF
J gene: TRBJ2-1
V gene: TRBV6-5
clone size: -
D gene: -

CDR3 DNA: TGTGCCAGCAGTTCTTTTCCCAAGACTAGCGGGGGGCCGGATACGCAGTATTTT
CDR3 protein: CASSSFPKTSGGPDTQYF
J gene: TRBJ2-3
V gene: TRBV28
clone size: few
D gene: TRBD2

CDR3 DNA: TGTGCCAGCAGCGTAGACTCAGGGGGCCCCTCCTACGAGCAGTACTTC
CDR3 protein: CASSVDSGGPSYEQYF
J gene: TRBJ2-7
V gene: TRBV7-4
clone size: few
D gene: TRBD1

CDR3 DNA: TGTGCCAGCAGTTTAATGATGGACACTGAAGCTTTCTTT
CDR3 protein: CASSLMMDTEAFF
J gene: TRBJ1-1
V gene: TRBV12-3/TRBV12-4
clone size: few
D gene: -

CDR3 DNA: TGTGCCAGCAGCGTAGAGTCGGGCAGCCACTCCTACGAGCAGTACTTC
CDR3 protein: CASSVESGSHSYEQYF
J gene: TRBJ2-7
V gene: TRBV9
clone size: few
D gene: -

CDR3 DNA: TGTGCCAGCTCGCCTGACAGGGGAGCCTACAATGAGCAGTTCTTC
CDR3 protein: CASSPDRGAYNEQFF
J gene: TRBJ2-1
V gene: TRBV18
clone size: -
D gene: TRBD1

CDR3 DNA: TGTGCCAGCAGTTCTCGGGGAGTAGGCTACAATGAGCAGTTCTTC
CDR3 protein: CASSSRGVGYNEQFF
J gene: TRBJ2-1
V gene: TRBV12-3/TRBV12-4
clone size: -
D gene: -

CDR3 DNA: TGTGCCAGCAGCTTACAGACCTCTGGGGCCAACGTCCTGACTTTC
CDR3 protein: CASSLQTSGANVLTF
J gene: TRBJ2-6
V gene: TRBV5-5
clone size: -
D gene: -

CDR3 DNA: TGTGCCAGCAGCGCCCGTGGTGGCAATCAGCCCCAGCATTTT
CDR3 protein: CASSARGGNQPQHF
J gene: TRBJ1-5
V gene: TRBV9
clone size: -
D gene: -

CDR3 DNA: TGTGCCAGCAGTTTCAATCGGGATGAGCAGTTCTTC
CDR3 protein: CASSFNRDEQFF
J gene: TRBJ2-1
V gene: TRBV12-3/TRBV12-4
clone size: few
D gene: -

CDR3 DNA: TGTGCCAGCTCCCGCCGGGGGGGCTCAGATACGCAGTATTTT
CDR3 protein: CASSRRGGSDTQYF
J gene: TRBJ2-3
V gene: TRBV27
clone size: many
D gene: TRBD2

CDR3 DNA: TGTGCCAGCAGACCAAGACAGGGGGCTTTCAACAATGAGCAGTTCTTC
CDR3 protein: CASRPRQGAFNNEQFF
J gene: TRBJ2-1
V gene: TRBV12-3/TRBV12-4
clone size: many
D gene: TRBD1

CDR3 DNA: TGCGCCAGCAGCTTGGATTTCTCCCTGACCTACGAGCAGTACTTC
CDR3 protein: CASSLDFSLTYEQYF
J gene: TRBJ2-7
V gene: TRBV5-1
clone size: few
D gene: -

CDR3 DNA: TGTGCCATCAGGTCCCCGGAGAGCTCCTACGAGCAGTACTTC
CDR3 protein: CAIRSPESSYEQYF
J gene: TRBJ2-7
V gene: TRBV10-3
clone size: -
D gene: -

CDR3 DNA: TGTGCCAGCAGTCAAACCACCACCGGGGAGCTGTTTTTT
CDR3 protein: CASSQTTTGELFF
J gene: TRBJ2-2
V gene: TRBV6-6
clone size: many
D gene: -

CDR3 DNA: TGTGCCAGCAGCTTAGTTATGGAGCGGGGATCCTACGAGCAGTACTTC
CDR3 protein: CASSLVMERGSYEQYF
J gene: TRBJ2-7
V gene: TRBV7-6
clone size: many
D gene: TRBD2

CDR3 DNA: TGTGCTAGCAGCTTGGGAGGGCTCCTGTACCAAGAGACCCAGTACTTC
CDR3 protein: CASSLGGLLYQETQYF
J gene: TRBJ2-5
V gene: TRBV7-7
clone size: many
D gene: TRBD2

CDR3 DNA: TGCAGTGCTAATCTCCCCTACTTGGGGACGCACAATGAGCAGTTCTTC
CDR3 protein: CSANLPYLGTHNEQFF
J gene: TRBJ2-1
V gene: TRBV20-1
clone size: few
D gene: -

CDR3 DNA: TGTGCCAGCAGTTCGTCCGGGACTAGCGGCACAGATACGCAGTATTTT
CDR3 protein: CASSSSGTSGTDTQYF
J gene: TRBJ2-3
V gene: TRBV12-3/TRBV12-4
clone size: many
D gene: TRBD2